The sequence of this T cell receptor (beta chain) was determined in a study of T cell changes during pregnancy in multiple sclerosis. Produced via immunoSEQ multiplex PCR; TCRdb's table is partial and in-frame only. The data show some 37,000 clones, 88% seen once. The CDR3 is 14 amino acids. V was pared by 2 bases and J by 6 bases, with 11 bases between. The V gene's germline CDR1 is MNHNS and CDR2 SASEGT. The TCR sequence derives from a female donor with multiple sclerosis, enrolled in a pregnancy study. This chain joins TRBV6-1 and TRBJ1-5; D remains unclear. The sample was CD4+ T cells from peripheral blood mononuclear cells, taken before pregnancy. CDR3 sequence (DNA): TGTGCCAGCAGTGAATCGGGAGATAGTCAGCCCCAGCATTTT. Residues: CASSESGDSQPQHF.